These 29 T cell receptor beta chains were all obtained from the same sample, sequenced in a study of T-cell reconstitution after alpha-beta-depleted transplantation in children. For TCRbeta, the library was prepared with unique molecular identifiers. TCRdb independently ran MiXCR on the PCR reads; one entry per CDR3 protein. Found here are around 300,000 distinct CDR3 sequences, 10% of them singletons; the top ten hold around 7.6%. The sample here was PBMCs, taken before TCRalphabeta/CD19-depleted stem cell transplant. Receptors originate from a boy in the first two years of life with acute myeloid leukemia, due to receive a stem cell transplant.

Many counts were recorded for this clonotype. CDR3 coding DNA: TGTGCCAGCAGTCCTACCAATGGGTGGTCGGAAAAACTGTTTTTT. Amino acid sequence: CASSPTNGWSEKLFF. The gene calls are TRBV12-3 or TRBV12-4 and TRBJ1-4; D is uncertain. V dropped 5 bases and J dropped 8 bases, with 18 bases sitting between them. This CDR3 has 15 amino acids.

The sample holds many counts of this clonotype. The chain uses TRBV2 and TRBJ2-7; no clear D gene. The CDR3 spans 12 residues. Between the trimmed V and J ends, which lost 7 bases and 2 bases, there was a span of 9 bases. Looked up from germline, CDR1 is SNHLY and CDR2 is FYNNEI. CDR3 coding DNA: TGTGCCAGCACCAGCGAGGCCTACGAGCAGTACTTC. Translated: CASTSEAYEQYF.

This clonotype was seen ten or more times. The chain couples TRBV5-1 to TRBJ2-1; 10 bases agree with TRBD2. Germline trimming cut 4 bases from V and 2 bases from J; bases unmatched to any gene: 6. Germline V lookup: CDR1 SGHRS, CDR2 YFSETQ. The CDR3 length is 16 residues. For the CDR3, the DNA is TGCGCCAGCAGCCCATCTACTAGCGGGGCCTACAATGAGCAGTTCTTC. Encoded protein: CASSPSTSGAYNEQFF.

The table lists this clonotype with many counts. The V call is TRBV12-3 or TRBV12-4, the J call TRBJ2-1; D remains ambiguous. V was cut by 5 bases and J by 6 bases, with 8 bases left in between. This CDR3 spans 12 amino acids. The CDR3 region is CASSTVPNEQFF. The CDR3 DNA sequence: TGTGCCAGCAGTACAGTACCCAATGAGCAGTTCTTC.

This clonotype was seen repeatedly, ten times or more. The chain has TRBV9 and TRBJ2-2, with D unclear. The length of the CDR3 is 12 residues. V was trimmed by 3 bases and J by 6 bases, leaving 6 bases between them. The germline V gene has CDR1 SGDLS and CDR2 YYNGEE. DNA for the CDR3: TGTGCCAGCAGCGCTCGCCCCGGGGAGCTGTTTTTT. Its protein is CASSARPGELFF.

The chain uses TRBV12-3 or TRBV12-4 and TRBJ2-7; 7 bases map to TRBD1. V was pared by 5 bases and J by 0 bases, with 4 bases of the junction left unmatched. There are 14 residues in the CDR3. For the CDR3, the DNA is TGTGCCAGCAGTGAGTACAGGGGCTCCTACGAGCAGTACTTC. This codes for CASSEYRGSYEQYF.

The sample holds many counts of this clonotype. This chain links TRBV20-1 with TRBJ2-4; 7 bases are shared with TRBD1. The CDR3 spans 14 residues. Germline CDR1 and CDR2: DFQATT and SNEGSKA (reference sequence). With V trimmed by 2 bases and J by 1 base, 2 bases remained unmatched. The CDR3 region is CSARQDRAKNIQYF. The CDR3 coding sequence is TGCAGTGCTAGACAGGACAGGGCCAAAAACATTCAGTACTTC.

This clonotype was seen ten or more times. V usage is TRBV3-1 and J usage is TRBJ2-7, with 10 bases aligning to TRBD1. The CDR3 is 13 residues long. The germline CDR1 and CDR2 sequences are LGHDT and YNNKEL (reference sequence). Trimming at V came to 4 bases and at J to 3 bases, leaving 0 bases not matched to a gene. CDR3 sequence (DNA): TGTGCCAGCAGCCGGACAGGGGGCTACGAGCAGTACTTC. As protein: CASSRTGGYEQYF.

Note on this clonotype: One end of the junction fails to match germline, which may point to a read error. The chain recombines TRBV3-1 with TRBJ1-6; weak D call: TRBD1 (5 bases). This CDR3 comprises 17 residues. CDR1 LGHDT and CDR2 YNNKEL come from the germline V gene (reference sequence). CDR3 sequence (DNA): TGTGCCACCAGCCAAGATTTTGGCTGGCAGGGTGGATCACCCCTCCACTTT. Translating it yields CATSQDFGWQGGSPLHF.

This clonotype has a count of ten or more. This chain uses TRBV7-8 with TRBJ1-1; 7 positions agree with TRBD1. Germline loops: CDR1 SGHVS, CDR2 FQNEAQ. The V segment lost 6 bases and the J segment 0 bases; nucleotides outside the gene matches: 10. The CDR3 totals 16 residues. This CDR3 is CASSRTGVSMNTEAFF. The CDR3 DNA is TGTGCCAGCAGTCGTACAGGGGTTTCCATGAACACTGAAGCTTTCTTT.

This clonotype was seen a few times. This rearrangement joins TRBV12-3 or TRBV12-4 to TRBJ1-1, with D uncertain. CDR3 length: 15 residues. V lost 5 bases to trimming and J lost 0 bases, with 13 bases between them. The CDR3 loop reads CASSPRRLLNTEAFF. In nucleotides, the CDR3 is TGTGCCAGCAGTCCGAGACGGTTACTGAACACTGAAGCTTTCTTT.

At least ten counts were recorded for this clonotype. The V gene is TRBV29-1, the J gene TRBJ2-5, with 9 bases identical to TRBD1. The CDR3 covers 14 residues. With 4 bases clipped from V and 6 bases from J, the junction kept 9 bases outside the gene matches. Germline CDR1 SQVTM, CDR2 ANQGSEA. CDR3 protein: CSVADRGGGKTQYF. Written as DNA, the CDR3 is TGCAGCGTTGCGGACAGGGGTGGTGGAAAGACCCAGTACTTC.

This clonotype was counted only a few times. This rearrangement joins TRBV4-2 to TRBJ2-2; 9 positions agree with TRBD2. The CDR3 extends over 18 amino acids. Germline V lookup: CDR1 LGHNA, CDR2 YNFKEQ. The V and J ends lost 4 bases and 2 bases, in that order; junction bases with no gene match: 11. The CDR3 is CASSPRLAAFLNTGELFF. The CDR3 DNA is TGTGCCAGCAGCCCCCGACTAGCGGCCTTCTTAAACACCGGGGAGCTGTTTTTT.

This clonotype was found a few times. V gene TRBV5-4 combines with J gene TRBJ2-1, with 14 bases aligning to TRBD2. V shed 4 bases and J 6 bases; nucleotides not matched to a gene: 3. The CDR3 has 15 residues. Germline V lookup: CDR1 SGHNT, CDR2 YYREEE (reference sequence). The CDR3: CASSGGTSGGNEQFF. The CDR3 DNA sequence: TGTGCCAGCAGCGGAGGGACTAGCGGGGGCAATGAGCAGTTCTTC.

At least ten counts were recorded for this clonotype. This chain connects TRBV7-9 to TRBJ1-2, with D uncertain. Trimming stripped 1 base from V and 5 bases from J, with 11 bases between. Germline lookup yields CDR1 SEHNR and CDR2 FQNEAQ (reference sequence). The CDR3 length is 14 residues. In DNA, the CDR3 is TGTGCCAGCAGCTTAGTAGCTCAGCGGTATGGCTACACCTTC. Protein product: CASSLVAQRYGYTF.

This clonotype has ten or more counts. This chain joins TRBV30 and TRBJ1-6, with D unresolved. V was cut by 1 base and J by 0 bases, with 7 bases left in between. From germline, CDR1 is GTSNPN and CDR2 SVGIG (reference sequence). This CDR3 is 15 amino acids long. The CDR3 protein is CAWSAGSSYNSPLHF. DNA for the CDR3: TGTGCCTGGAGTGCCGGTAGCTCCTATAATTCACCCCTCCACTTT. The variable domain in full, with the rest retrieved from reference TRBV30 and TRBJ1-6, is SQTIHQWPATLVQPVGSPLSLECTVEGTSNPNLYWYRQAAGRGLQLLFYSVGIGQISSEVPQNLSASRPQDRQFILSSKKLLLSDSGFYLCAWSAGSSYNSPLHFGNGTRLTVT.

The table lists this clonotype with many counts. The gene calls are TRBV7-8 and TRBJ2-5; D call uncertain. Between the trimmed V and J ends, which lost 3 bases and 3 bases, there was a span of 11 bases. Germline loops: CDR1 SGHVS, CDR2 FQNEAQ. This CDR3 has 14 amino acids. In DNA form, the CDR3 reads TGTGCCAGCAGCTTTTCCTCGCGAAAAGAGACCCAGTACTTC. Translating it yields CASSFSSRKETQYF.

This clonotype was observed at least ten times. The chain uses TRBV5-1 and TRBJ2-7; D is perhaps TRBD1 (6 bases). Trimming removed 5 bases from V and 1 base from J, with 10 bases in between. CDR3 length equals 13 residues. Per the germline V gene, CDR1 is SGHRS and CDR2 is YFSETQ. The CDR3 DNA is TGCGCCAGCAGTATACAGGGATCCTACGAGCAGTACTTC. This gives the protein CASSIQGSYEQYF.

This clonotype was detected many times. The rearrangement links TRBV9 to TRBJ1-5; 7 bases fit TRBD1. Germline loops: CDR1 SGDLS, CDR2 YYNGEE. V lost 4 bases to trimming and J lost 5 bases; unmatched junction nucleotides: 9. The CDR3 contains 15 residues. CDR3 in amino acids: CASSQGGAGDQPQHF. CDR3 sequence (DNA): TGTGCCAGCAGCCAGGGGGGGGCGGGGGATCAGCCCCAGCATTTT.

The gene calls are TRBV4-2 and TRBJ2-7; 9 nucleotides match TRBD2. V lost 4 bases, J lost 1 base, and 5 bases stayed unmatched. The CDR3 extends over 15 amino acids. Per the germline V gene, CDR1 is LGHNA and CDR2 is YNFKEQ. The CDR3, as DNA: TGTGCCAGCAGCCCTACTACTAGCGGGTCCTACGAGCAGTACTTC. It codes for CASSPTTSGSYEQYF.

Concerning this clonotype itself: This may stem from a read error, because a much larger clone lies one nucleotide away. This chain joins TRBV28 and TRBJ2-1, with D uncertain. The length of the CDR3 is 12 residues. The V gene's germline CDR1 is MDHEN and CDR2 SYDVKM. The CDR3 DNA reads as TGTCCCAGCAGTCCAGTCCCCAGGGAGCAGTTCTTC. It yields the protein CPSSPVPREQFF.

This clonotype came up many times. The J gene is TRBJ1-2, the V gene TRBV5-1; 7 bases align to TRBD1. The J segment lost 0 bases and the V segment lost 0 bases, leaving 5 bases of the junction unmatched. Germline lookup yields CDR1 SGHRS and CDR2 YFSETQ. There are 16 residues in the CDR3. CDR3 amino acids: CASSLGDRIANYGYTF. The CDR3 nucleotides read TGCGCCAGCAGCTTGGGGGACAGAATAGCTAACTATGGCTACACCTTC.

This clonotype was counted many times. This CDR3 reads CSVEGGRGVYNEQFF. CDR3 DNA sequence: TGCAGCGTTGAAGGCGGGAGAGGGGTCTACAATGAGCAGTTCTTC. The rearrangement uses TRBV29-1 and TRBJ2-1, with 7 bases that match TRBD2. This CDR3 has 15 residues. The germline CDR1 and CDR2 sequences are SQVTM and ANQGSEA. V was clipped by 1 base and J by 3 bases; unmatched bases: 6.

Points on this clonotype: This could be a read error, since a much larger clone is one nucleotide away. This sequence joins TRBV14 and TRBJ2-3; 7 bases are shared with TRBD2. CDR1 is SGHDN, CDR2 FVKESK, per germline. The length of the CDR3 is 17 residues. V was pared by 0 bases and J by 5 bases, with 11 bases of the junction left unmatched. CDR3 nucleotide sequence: TGTGCCAGCAGCCAAGAGTTTTGGCTAGCGGAGGTAGATACGCAGTATTTT. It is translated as CASSQEFWLAEVDTQYF.

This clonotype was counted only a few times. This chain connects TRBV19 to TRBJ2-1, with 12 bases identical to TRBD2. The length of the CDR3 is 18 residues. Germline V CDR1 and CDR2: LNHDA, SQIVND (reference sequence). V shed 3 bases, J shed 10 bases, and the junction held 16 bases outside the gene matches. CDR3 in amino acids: CASSIRLTPPSGRGEQFF. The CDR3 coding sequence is TGTGCCAGTAGTATTCGATTGACCCCGCCTAGCGGGAGGGGGGAGCAGTTCTTC. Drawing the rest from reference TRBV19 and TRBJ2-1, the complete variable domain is DGGITQSPKYLFRKEGQNVTLSCEQNLNHDAMYWYRQDPGQGLRLIYYSQIVNDFQKGDIAEGYSVSREKKESFPLTVTSAQKNPTAFYLCASSIRLTPPSGRGEQFFGPGTRLTVL.

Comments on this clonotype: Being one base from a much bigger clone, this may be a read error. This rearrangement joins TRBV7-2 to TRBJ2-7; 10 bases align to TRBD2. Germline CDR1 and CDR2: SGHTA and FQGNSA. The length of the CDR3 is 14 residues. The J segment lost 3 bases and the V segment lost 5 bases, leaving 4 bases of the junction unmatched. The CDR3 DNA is TGTGCCAGCAGCGGGACTAGCGCGGTCTACGAGCAGTACTTC. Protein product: CASSGTSAVYEQYF.

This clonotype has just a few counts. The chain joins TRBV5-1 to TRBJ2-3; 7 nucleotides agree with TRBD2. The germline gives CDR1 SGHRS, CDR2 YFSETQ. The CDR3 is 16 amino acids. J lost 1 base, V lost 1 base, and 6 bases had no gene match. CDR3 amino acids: CASSLSLREGTDTQYF. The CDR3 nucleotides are TGCGCCAGCAGCTTGTCCTTACGGGAGGGCACAGATACGCAGTATTTT.

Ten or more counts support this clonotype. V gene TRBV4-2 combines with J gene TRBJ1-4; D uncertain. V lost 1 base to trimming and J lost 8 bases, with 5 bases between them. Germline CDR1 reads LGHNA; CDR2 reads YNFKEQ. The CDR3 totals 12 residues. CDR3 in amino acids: CASSQAGEKLFF. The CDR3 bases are TGTGCCAGCAGCCAAGCGGGCGAAAAACTGTTTTTT.

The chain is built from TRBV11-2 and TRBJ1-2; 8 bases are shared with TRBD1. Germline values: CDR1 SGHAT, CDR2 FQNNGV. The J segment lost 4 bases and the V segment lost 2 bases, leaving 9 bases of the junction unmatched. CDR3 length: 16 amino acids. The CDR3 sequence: CASSLRQGQAAYGYTF. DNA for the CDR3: TGTGCCAGCAGCTTAAGGCAGGGACAGGCCGCCTATGGCTACACCTTC.